The 16 T cell receptor beta chains given below trace back to one sample, sequenced in a study of T cell responses to AZD1222 COVID-19 vaccine. Clones were read by immunoSEQ multiplex PCR, and TCRdb kept only the in-frame ones, dropping some. Among some 180,000 clones listed, 94% were seen once. This specimen consisted of peripheral blood, obtained 28 days after the second AZD1222 dose. These TCRs come from an adult who received the AZD1222 COVID-19 vaccine.

V is TRBV28 and J is TRBJ1-1, with a weak D call TRBD1 (6 bases). This CDR3 has 14 amino acids. Germline values: CDR1 MDHEN, CDR2 SYDVKM. Trimming pared 8 bases from V and 7 bases from J, leaving 20 bases between. The CDR3 here is CASRLGGSPFEAFF. The CDR3 DNA is TGTGCCAGCCGCCTGGGGGGCAGCCCGTTTGAAGCTTTCTTT.

The rearrangement links TRBV5-1 to TRBJ2-7, with TRBD1 matching over 9 bases. Germline values: CDR1 SGHRS, CDR2 YFSETQ. V trimming: 4 bases; J trimming: 4 bases; junction bases outside the gene matches: 3. The CDR3 covers 13 residues. The CDR3 spells CASSAGQGYEQYF. The CDR3 DNA is TGCGCCAGCAGCGCCGGACAGGGGTACGAGCAGTACTTC.

This sequence joins TRBV24-1 and TRBJ1-5, with D possibly matching TRBD1 (5 bases). Germline V gene data show CDR1 as KGHDR and CDR2 as SFDVKD. Deletions cut 4 bases from V and 5 bases from J, with 8 bases between. The CDR3 consists of 13 residues. Here the CDR3 reads CATSDRADQPQHF. CDR3 DNA sequence: TGTGCCACCAGTGACAGGGCCGATCAGCCCCAGCATTTT.

A word on this clone: One end of the junction is discordant with germline, which a read error may explain. The chain has TRBV28 and TRBJ1-5; 10 bases match TRBD1. Germline assignment: CDR1 MDHEN and CDR2 SYDVKM. The CDR3 is made up of 17 amino acids. The CDR3 sequence: CASSLLPGQGLNQPQHF. Here the CDR3 DNA reads TGTGCCAGCAGCTTATTACCGGGACAGGGGCTTAATCAGCCCCAGCATTTT.

J is TRBJ1-3 and V is TRBV6-5; D perhaps matches TRBD1 (6 bases). The CDR3 totals 15 residues. Trimming left V 5 bases short and J 4 bases short, with 15 bases between. Germline-derived CDR1 and CDR2 are MNHEY and SVGAGI. The CDR3 loop is CASSPDRYAGNTIYF. CDR3 in DNA: TGTGCCAGCAGTCCCGACAGGTACGCCGGAAACACCATATATTTT.

The J gene is TRBJ1-2, the V gene TRBV5-1; no definite D call. V dropped 0 bases and J dropped 2 bases, with 8 bases sitting between them. The germline CDR1 and CDR2 sequences are SGHRS and YFSETQ. The CDR3 sequence is 14 residues long. The CDR3 sequence: CASSLEGRNYGYTF. The DNA of the CDR3 is TGCGCCAGCAGCTTGGAAGGGAGAAACTATGGCTACACCTTC.

This chain connects TRBV5-6 to TRBJ1-5; D is unresolved. This CDR3 comprises 13 residues. The V end lost 0 bases, the J end lost 5 bases, and 6 bases lay between the germline ends. CDR1 is SGHDT, CDR2 YYEEEE, per germline. The CDR3 DNA reads as TGTGCCAGCAGCTTGGGGGTTTATCAGCCCCAGCATTTT. Its translation: CASSLGVYQPQHF.

V gene TRBV19 combines with J gene TRBJ2-6, with D possibly TRBD2 on 5 matching bases. CDR3 length: 15 residues. Trimming removed 8 bases from V and 2 bases from J, with 13 bases in between. Per the germline V gene, CDR1 is LNHDA and CDR2 is SQIVND (reference sequence). The CDR3 is CASLTLRAGANVLTF. The CDR3 bases are TGTGCCAGTTTGACCCTGAGGGCTGGGGCCAACGTCCTGACTTTC.

The chain combines TRBV6-5 with TRBJ2-5; 9 nucleotides agree with TRBD1. V lost 6 bases to trimming and J lost 5 bases; unmatched junction nucleotides: 4. The CDR3 extends over 13 amino acids. Germline lookup yields CDR1 MNHEY and CDR2 SVGAGI. The CDR3 sequence is CASSRDRDETQYF. The CDR3 coding sequence is TGTGCCAGCAGCCGGGACAGGGATGAGACCCAGTACTTC.

The rearrangement links TRBV28 to TRBJ2-2, with 8 nucleotides matching TRBD1. From germline, CDR1 is MDHEN and CDR2 SYDVKM. The CDR3 is made up of 16 amino acids. The V segment lost 3 bases and the J segment 5 bases; nucleotides outside the gene matches: 8. DNA of the CDR3: TGTGCCAGCAGTTTTATTCTACAGGGGGTGACCGGGGAGCTGTTTTTT. Amino acids: CASSFILQGVTGELFF.

CDR3 sequence: CARIRAASYEQYF. CDR3 bases: TGCGCCAGGATCCGGGCAGCCTCCTACGAGCAGTACTTC. This chain joins TRBV4-1 and TRBJ2-7; D is ambiguous. Germline V gives CDR1 MGHRA, CDR2 YSYEKL. CDR3 length: 13 residues. V shed 9 bases and J shed 0 bases, with 12 bases lying between them.

V usage is TRBV6-5 and J usage is TRBJ1-2; D perhaps matches TRBD1 (5 bases). Trimming left V 5 bases short and J 5 bases short, with 18 bases between. The CDR3 contains 15 residues. Germline-derived CDR1 and CDR2 are MNHEY and SVGAGI. The CDR3 loop is CASSTLDSERYGYTF. The CDR3 DNA follows: TGTGCCAGCAGTACCCTAGACAGCGAGAGGTATGGCTACACCTTC.

The rearrangement uses TRBV28 and TRBJ1-6, with D perhaps matching TRBD1 (5 bases). This CDR3 contains 12 residues. Per germline, CDR1 MDHEN and CDR2 SYDVKM. Trimming removed 6 bases from V and 11 bases from J, with 11 bases in between. The CDR3 DNA follows: TGTGCCAGCAGATTCGGCAGGGCACCCCTCCACTTT. Protein product: CASRFGRAPLHF.

The chain uses TRBV11-3 and TRBJ2-1, with unresolved D. V lost 5 bases and J lost 6, with 8 bases in between. The CDR3 spans 12 residues. Per the germline V gene, CDR1 is SGHNT and CDR2 is YENEEA. CDR3 protein: CASSQVGNEQFF. DNA for the CDR3: TGTGCCAGCAGCCAGGTGGGCAATGAGCAGTTCTTC.

CDR3 residues: CASSYSSGARGKLFF. In DNA form, the CDR3 reads TGTGCCAGCAGTTACTCGTCAGGGGCGCGCGGAAAACTGTTTTTT. V gene TRBV6-5 combines with J gene TRBJ1-4, with D tentatively TRBD1 (6 bases). The germline V gene has CDR1 MNHEY and CDR2 SVGAGI. Deletions cut 0 bases from V and 10 bases from J, with 15 bases between. This CDR3 has 15 residues.

This clone was recorded only once. V is TRBV5-4 and J is TRBJ2-7; D not resolved. V was cut by 0 bases and J by 4 bases, with 11 bases left in between. CDR1 is SGHNT and CDR2 is YYREEE in the germline V gene (reference sequence). The CDR3 has 14 residues. In DNA form, the CDR3 reads TGTGCCAGCAGCTTGGAGGTCGGTTTTTACGAGCAGTACTTC. Amino acid sequence: CASSLEVGFYEQYF.